Below, 14 T cell receptor beta chains from the same sample are listed, as sequenced in a study of beta chain features in type 1 diabetes. Expressed TCRB transcripts were sequenced after all isolated RNA was converted to cDNA. Produced via immunoSEQ multiplex PCR; TCRdb's table is partial and in-frame only. The top ten hold around 0.02% of the sample, which has some 900,000 clones, about 17% seen once. Sequencing was carried out using naive CD4+ T cells from blood. The source of these receptors is a woman aged 18-29 years in good health.

This clone has only a few counts. The rearrangement joins TRBV11-3 to TRBJ1-1; 7 bases align to TRBD1. V lost 5 bases to trimming and J lost 8 bases; unmatched junction nucleotides: 11. Germline V gene sequence: CDR1 SGHNT, CDR2 YENEEA. CDR3 length equals 14 residues. In DNA form, the CDR3 reads TGTGCCAGCAGCCCAAGCGGTCTACAGGGGGAAGCTTTCTTT. It specifies CASSPSGLQGEAFF.

V gene TRBV25-1 combines with J gene TRBJ2-3, with 13 bases matching TRBD2. Germline V gives CDR1 MGHDK, CDR2 SYGVNS. V lost 4 bases to trimming and J lost 7 bases; unmatched junction nucleotides: 5. The CDR3 is made up of 15 amino acids. The CDR3 DNA reads as TGTGCCAGCAGTGGGGGACTAGCGGGATTGTATACGCAGTATTTT. Encoded protein: CASSGGLAGLYTQYF.

This clone was seen more than once but under ten times. V and J are TRBV28 and TRBJ1-3, with unresolved D. The germline V gene has CDR1 MDHEN and CDR2 SYDVKM. V gave up 5 bases and J gave up 0 bases, with 8 bases separating them. This CDR3 region has 14 residues. CDR3 in amino acids: CASSRTNSGNTIYF. The CDR3 DNA sequence: TGTGCCAGCAGTAGAACTAACTCTGGAAACACCATATATTTT.

The chain uses TRBV2 and TRBJ1-5; D remains ambiguous. Germline V gives CDR1 SNHLY, CDR2 FYNNEI. The CDR3 contains 13 residues. V gave up 6 bases and J gave up 6 bases, with 12 bases separating them. The CDR3 reads CASRYGEPQPQHF. As DNA, the CDR3 is TGTGCCAGCAGGTATGGGGAACCTCAGCCCCAGCATTTT.

Points on this clone: Different DNA sequences within this sample yield the same CDR3. J is TRBJ2-5 and V is TRBV29-1; a possible D gene is TRBD2 (5 bases). V was shortened by 3 bases and J by 4 bases, with 9 bases between the two germline ends. The CDR3 covers 12 residues. Germline CDR1 is SQVTM and CDR2 is ANQGSEA. The CDR3 is CSVDSRGETQYF. CDR3 coding DNA: TGCAGCGTTGATTCCCGGGGAGAGACCCAGTACTTC. The full variable domain, rest sourced from reference TRBV29-1 and TRBJ2-5, is SAVISQKPSRDICQRGTSLTIQCQVDSQVTMMFWYRQQPGQSLTLIATANQGSEATYESGFVIDKFPISRPNLTFSTLTVSNMSPEDSSIYLCSVDSRGETQYFGPGTRLLVL.

With respect to this clone: In the same sample, other DNA sequences code for this CDR3. The J gene is TRBJ2-7, the V gene TRBV7-2, with 7 bases fitting TRBD1. This CDR3 has 13 residues. Germline CDR1 SGHTA, CDR2 FQGNSA. The V segment lost 1 base and the J segment 4 bases; nucleotides outside the gene matches: 1. This CDR3 reads CASSLDRGYEQYF. CDR3 bases: TGTGCCAGCAGCTTAGACAGGGGTTACGAGCAGTACTTC.

This clone came up a few times. The chain has TRBV15 and TRBJ1-4; no definite D call. CDR3 length equals 13 residues. Germline CDR1 reads LNHNV; CDR2 reads YYDKDF (reference sequence). The ends were cut back, 1 base at V and 7 bases at J, with 7 bases in the middle. The CDR3 spells CATSRASSEKLFF. The CDR3 DNA follows: TGTGCCACCAGCAGAGCGTCATCTGAAAAACTGTTTTTT.

V usage is TRBV7-2 and J usage is TRBJ2-1; the D is unclear. There are 14 residues in the CDR3. CDR1 SGHTA and CDR2 FQGNSA come from the germline V gene. Trimming left V 7 bases short and J 8 bases short, with 18 bases between. The CDR3 protein is CASKNELGPHEQFF. In DNA, the CDR3 is TGTGCCAGCAAGAACGAGCTAGGACCCCATGAGCAGTTCTTC.

V gene TRBV5-4 combines with J gene TRBJ2-1; TRBD2 matches at 11 bases. J was trimmed by 3 bases and V by 6 bases; bases with no gene match: 8. CDR3 size: 16 residues. CDR1 is SGHNT, CDR2 YYREEE, per germline (reference sequence). CDR3 nucleotide sequence: TGTGCCAGCAACCGGGGGACTAGCGGAGTCTACAATGAGCAGTTCTTC. Residues: CASNRGTSGVYNEQFF.

The chain combines TRBV7-8 with TRBJ2-4; D is perhaps TRBD1 or TRBD2 (5 bases each). CDR3 length: 14 amino acids. Trimming took 4 bases from V and 5 from J, leaving 12 bases between them. The V gene's germline CDR1 is SGHVS and CDR2 FQNEAQ. CDR3 region: CASSYSGTENIQYF. The CDR3 bases are TGTGCCAGCAGCTATTCAGGGACGGAAAACATTCAGTACTTC.

The rearrangement joins TRBV28 to TRBJ1-2, with 7 bases fitting TRBD1. CDR1 is MDHEN, CDR2 SYDVKM, per germline. V trimming: 6 bases; J trimming: 7 bases; junction bases outside the gene matches: 11. CDR3 length: 14 amino acids. This CDR3 is CASSSEGGFGGYTF. The CDR3 nucleotides are TGTGCCAGCAGCTCCGAAGGGGGCTTCGGTGGCTACACCTTC.

As for this clone: The same CDR3 arises from other DNA sequences in this sample as well. The V call is TRBV28, the J call TRBJ2-5; D might be TRBD2 (6 bases). Germline assignment: CDR1 MDHEN and CDR2 SYDVKM. Trimming cost V 2 bases and J 3 bases, with 10 bases left between them. CDR3 length equals 14 residues. CDR3 sequence: CASSLGGRKETQYF. DNA for the CDR3: TGTGCCAGCAGTTTAGGAGGGAGGAAAGAGACCCAGTACTTC.

The genes are TRBV4-1 and TRBJ2-5; D call uncertain. The V end was cut by 4 bases, the J end by 5 bases, with 11 bases between. The CDR3 spans 13 residues. In germline, CDR1 is MGHRA, CDR2 YSYEKL. The CDR3 bases are TGCGCCAGCAGCCTGGGCCCCGCGGAGACCCAGTACTTC. This encodes CASSLGPAETQYF.

The rearrangement joins TRBV9 to TRBJ2-1; a weak D match, TRBD2 (5 bases). This CDR3 has 15 amino acids. The ends were cut back, 0 bases at V and 3 bases at J, with 10 bases in the middle. Germline V gene data show CDR1 as SGDLS and CDR2 as YYNGEE. The CDR3 here is CASSVGAEVYNEQFF. The CDR3 DNA is TGTGCCAGCAGCGTAGGAGCGGAGGTCTACAATGAGCAGTTCTTC.